This T cell receptor beta chain was identified during a study of shared T cell receptors in the human thymus. The method was immunoSEQ multiplex PCR; TCRdb's version includes in-frame clones alone and lacks a portion of them. The sample includes about 730,000 clones, 70% to 90% seen only once; the top ten take around 0.0099%. These data also featured in a second study, about human thymus T cells.

Sequenced material: thymocytes. The receptor comes from a girl less than two years old with a congenital heart defect.

CDR3 sequence: CASSDHRQGNSNQPQHF. CDR3 nucleotide sequence: TGTGCCAGCAGCGACCATCGACAGGGGAATAGCAATCAGCCCCAGCATTTT. V gene TRBV28 combines with J gene TRBJ1-5; 8 bases are a match to TRBD1. Germline lookup yields CDR1 MDHEN and CDR2 SYDVKM. V dropped 6 bases and J dropped 0; count of bases not matched to a gene: 10. CDR3 length: 17 residues.